Sequencing of this TCR beta chain was carried out in a study of T-cell reconstitution after alpha-beta-depleted transplantation in children. To note about this clonotype: Its antigen is not known.

Study-level results: When one year had passed after transplant, most T-cell counts and diversity came from newly produced T cells. Several patients had high TCRbeta diversity at day 60; it came from surviving recipient T cells and thymic progenitors. Alpha-beta T cells about two months after transplant reportedly derived from several hundred expanded graft clones.

The germline gives CDR1 SGHRS, CDR2 YFSETQ. V shed 2 bases and J shed 5 bases, with 15 bases lying between them. The CDR3 has 15 amino acids. Preparation of the TCRbeta library was carried out with unique molecular identifiers. TCRdb passed the PCR reads through MiXCR, listing each CDR3 protein once. The table records approximately 350,000 distinct CDR3 sequences, around 15% of them present only once. The chain recombines TRBV5-1 with TRBJ2-3; a weak D match, TRBD1 (5 bases). The material was PBMCs, mostly from graft donor cells, obtained 360 days after TCRalphabeta/CD19-depleted stem cell transplant. This sequence was found in a male patient between 2 and 15 years old who had a stem cell transplant for acute lymphoblastic leukemia, so the T cells may come from the graft donor. The CDR3 DNA sequence: TGCGCCAGCAGCTTATGGGGCCTTGGCATAGATACGCAGTATTTT. Encoded protein: CASSLWGLGIDTQYF.